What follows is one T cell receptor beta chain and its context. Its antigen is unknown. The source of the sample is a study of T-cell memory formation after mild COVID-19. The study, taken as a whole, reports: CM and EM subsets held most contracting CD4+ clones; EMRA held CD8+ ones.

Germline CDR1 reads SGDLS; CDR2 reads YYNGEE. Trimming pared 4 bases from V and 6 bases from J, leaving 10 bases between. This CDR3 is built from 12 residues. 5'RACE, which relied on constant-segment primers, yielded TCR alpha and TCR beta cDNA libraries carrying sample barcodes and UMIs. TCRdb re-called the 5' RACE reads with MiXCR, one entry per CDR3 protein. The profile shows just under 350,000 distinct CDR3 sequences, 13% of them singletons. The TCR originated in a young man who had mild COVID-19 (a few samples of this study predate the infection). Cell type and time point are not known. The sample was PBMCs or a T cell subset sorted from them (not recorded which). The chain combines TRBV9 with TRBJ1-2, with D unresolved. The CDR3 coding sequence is TGTGCCAGCAGCCCCGGGTTGGATGGCTACACCTTC. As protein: CASSPGLDGYTF.